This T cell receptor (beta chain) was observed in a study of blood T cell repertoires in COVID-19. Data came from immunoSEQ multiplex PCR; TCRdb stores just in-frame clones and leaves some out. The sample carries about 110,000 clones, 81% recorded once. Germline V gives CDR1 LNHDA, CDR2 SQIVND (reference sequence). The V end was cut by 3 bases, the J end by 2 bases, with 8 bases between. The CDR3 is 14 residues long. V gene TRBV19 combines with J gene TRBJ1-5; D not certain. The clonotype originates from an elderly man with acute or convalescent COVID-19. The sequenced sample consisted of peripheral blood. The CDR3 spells CASSMRLRNQPQHF. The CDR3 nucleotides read TGTGCCAGTAGTATGAGGCTGCGCAATCAGCCCCAGCATTTT.